A single sample is the source of the 8 T cell receptor beta chains below, sequenced in a study of tissue T cells after allogeneic stem cell transplantation. The assay was immunoSEQ multiplex PCR, and TCRdb's table has in-frame clones only and misses some. The table lists some 3,000 clones, approximately 46% of them singletons, with about a sixth in the top ten. Time point noted: mouse harvest day 14 after allogeneic transplant. Each mouse received 10^7 T-cell-depleted marrow cells plus 10^6 splenic CD5+ T cells by tail vein. Sequencing input: gut tissue. Source of these receptors: a female BALB/c mouse given C57BL/6 T cells with graft-versus-host disease after an allogeneic hematopoietic cell transplant.

This clone was counted a single time. Gene names follow the mouse nomenclature. The DNA ends 1 residue before the CDR3 does, and the rest of the CDR3 is filled in from the germline J gene. The V call is TRBV26, the J call TRBJ1-6; D may be TRBD1 (6 bases). TRBJ1-6 falls under the ORF class, with uncertain function. CDR1 and CDR2 (germline): KGHPV, FQNQEV (reference sequence). V dropped 4 bases and J dropped 5 bases, with 9 bases sitting between them. This CDR3 spans 14 amino acids. The CDR3 sequence is CASSPGTNNSPLYF. Partial CDR3 DNA: TGTGCCAGCAGTCCTGGGACAAATAATTCGCCCCTCTAC.

Details on this clone: Here the gene names and germline are mouse. The read finishes 1 residue shy of the CDR3 end, and the germline J gene is used to complete it. The rearrangement links TRBV23 to TRBJ2-2; the table's D call, TRBD1, has no DNA check behind it. From germline, CDR1 is KGHTA and CDR2 FQNQQP. The CDR3 loop spans 14 amino acids. This CDR3 reads CSSSRTTNTGQLYF. Incomplete CDR3 DNA: TGCTCCAGCAGTCGGACAACAAACACCGGGCAGCTCTAC.

Worth noting for this clone: Gene labels here are mouse ones. The read finishes 1 residue shy of the CDR3 end, and the germline J gene is used to complete it. The chain has TRBV12-1 and TRBJ2-3, with D possibly being TRBD2 (6 bases). Germline-derived CDR1 and CDR2 are SGHSN and HYEKVE. The CDR3 length is 14 residues. V lost 4 bases to trimming and J lost 0 bases, with 10 bases between them. The DNA read from the CDR3 is TGTGCCAGCTCCCGGACTGCTAGTGCAGAAACGCTGTAT. Residues: CASSRTASAETLY. The complete CDR3 protein is CASSRTASAETLYF.

This clone has only a few counts. All gene names here are mouse names. The CDR3 end is not reached by the read, which stops 1 residue before it; the germline J gene fills it in. J is TRBJ1-1 and V is TRBV4; D uncertain. Trimming shortened V by 4 bases and J by 0 bases, and 6 bases separated the two germline ends. The CDR3 loop spans 13 amino acids. From germline, CDR1 is LGHDT and CDR2 YNNKQL (reference sequence). The sequenced part of the CDR3 DNA is TGTGCCAGCAGCTTTCAAGCAAACACAGAAGTCTTC. Translation gives CASSFQANTEVF. The CDR3 as a whole reads CASSFQANTEVFF.

Notes on this clone: Mouse names are used for the genes. The observed sequence ends 1 residue before the CDR3 terminus, with the missing tail filled in from the germline J gene. The chain employs TRBV26 and TRBJ2-7; 11 nucleotides line up with TRBD2. The CDR3 covers 15 residues. The V and J ends lost 2 bases and 6 bases, in that order; junction bases with no gene match: 6. Germline V gene data show CDR1 as KGHPV and CDR2 as FQNQEV (reference sequence). CDR3 region: CASSLAHWGGAEQYF. The sequenced part of the CDR3 DNA is TGTGCCAGCAGTCTGGCTCACTGGGGGGGCGCTGAACAGTAC.

Comment on this clone: The listed genes are named as in mouse. The read falls 1 residue short of the CDR3 end, and the missing part is taken from the germline J gene. The chain has TRBV13-2 and TRBJ1-1; no clear D. Germline-derived CDR1 and CDR2 are NNHNN and SYGAGS (reference sequence). The CDR3 sequence is 13 residues long. Between the trimmed V and J ends, which lost 1 base and 1 base, there was a span of 5 bases. The CDR3 is CASGDPGNTEVFF. The sequenced CDR3 bases are TGTGCCAGCGGTGATCCGGGGAACACAGAAGTCTTC.

As regards this clone: The germline and genes are mouse ones. CDR3 protein: CASSFRTGNTLYF. The sequenced CDR3 bases are TGTGCAAGCAGCTTCCGGACTGGAAATACGCTCTAT. The V call is TRBV16, the J call TRBJ1-3; D remains unclear. The read ends 1 residue shy of where the CDR3 ends; the end is completed using the germline J gene. The CDR3 runs to 13 residues. Trimming pared 3 bases from V and 2 bases from J, leaving 5 bases between. Germline loops: CDR1 SGHSA, CDR2 FRNQAP.

To note about this clone: Here the gene names and germline are mouse. The read ends 1 residue shy of where the CDR3 ends; the end is completed using the germline J gene. The chain employs TRBV23 and TRBJ2-3; TRBD1 is the table's D call, not checked against the DNA. There are 13 residues in the CDR3. Germline CDR1 reads KGHTA; CDR2 reads FQNQQP. The sequenced CDR3 bases are TGCTCCAGCAGTCAATCGCAGGGAGAAACGCTGTAT. Protein product: CSSSQSQGETLY. The complete CDR3 sequence is CSSSQSQGETLYF.